One and the same sample provided the 9 T cell receptor beta chains below, sequenced in a study of blood T cells in healthy people across ages. Next came a second PCR, run for roughly 6 to 11 cycles, which used a sample-barcoded 5' primer along with a J-beta primer mix. TCRdb used MiXCR to reprocess the 5' RACE reads, holding one entry per CDR3 protein. The sample lists about 730,000 distinct CDR3 sequences, roughly 44% seen once, with 20% to 25% in the top ten. Material for sequencing was blood. These receptors came from an older woman in good health.

J is TRBJ2-1 and V is TRBV20-1; tentatively, D is TRBD1 (6 bases). CDR3 length: 14 residues. V gave up 1 base and J gave up 8 bases, with 15 bases separating them. Germline V gene lookup returns CDR1 DFQATT and CDR2 SNEGSKA (reference sequence). CDR3 nucleotide sequence: TGCAGTGCTAGAGGGGCCAGGGGCGTCGATGAGCAGTTCTTC. Its protein is CSARGARGVDEQFF.

Comment on this clonotype: One end of the junction is discordant with germline, which a read error may explain. The chain recombines TRBV2 with TRBJ1-2; D is uncertain. The CDR3 is 13 residues long. Germline V gene data show CDR1 as SNHLY and CDR2 as FYNNEI. The CDR3 DNA is TGCGCCACCAGAATACGGGTTGGTAGTGGCTACACCTTC. Amino acid sequence: CATRIRVGSGYTF.

V usage is TRBV20-1 and J usage is TRBJ2-1, with TRBD2 matching over 10 bases. With 0 bases clipped from V and 4 bases from J, the junction kept 6 bases outside the gene matches. This CDR3 contains 16 residues. Germline lookup yields CDR1 DFQATT and CDR2 SNEGSKA (reference sequence). The CDR3: CSARDLPSGSYNEQFF. The CDR3 coding sequence is TGCAGTGCTAGAGATCTCCCTAGCGGGAGTTACAATGAGCAGTTCTTC.

The rearrangement joins TRBV20-1 to TRBJ2-5; 7 positions agree with TRBD1. V was pared by 5 bases and J by 2 bases, with 8 bases of the junction left unmatched. This CDR3 has 14 amino acids. CDR1 is DFQATT, CDR2 SNEGSKA, per germline (reference sequence). CDR3 coding DNA: TGCAGTGCTCCGAAAACGGGACAGCAAGAGACCCAGTACTTC. Residues: CSAPKTGQQETQYF.

This chain links TRBV14 with TRBJ1-1; the D is unclear. Looked up from germline, CDR1 is SGHDN and CDR2 is FVKESK. Trimming cost V 0 bases and J 7 bases, with 9 bases left between them. The CDR3 spans 13 residues. The CDR3 reads CASSQDSAVEAFF. The CDR3 bases are TGTGCCAGCAGCCAAGATAGTGCAGTTGAAGCTTTCTTT.

The chain is built from TRBV10-3 and TRBJ1-4, with D possibly TRBD1 on 6 matching bases. The CDR3 consists of 14 residues. Deletions cut 3 bases from V and 6 bases from J, with 11 bases between. The germline gives CDR1 ENHRY, CDR2 SYGVKD. The CDR3 sequence is CAISDRGADEKLFF. The CDR3 DNA follows: TGTGCCATCAGTGACAGGGGAGCGGATGAAAAACTGTTTTTT.

Regarding this clonotype: One junction end disagrees with the germline gene, perhaps due to a read error. The chain uses TRBV4-3 and TRBJ2-6; weak D call: TRBD1 (6 bases). The CDR3 runs to 19 residues. Germline V gene lookup returns CDR1 LGHNA and CDR2 YSLEER. CDR3 DNA: TGCGTCAGCAGCCAAGGGGCTGGGGGCTATACCTCTGGGGCCAACGTCCTGACTTTC. This encodes CVSSQGAGGYTSGANVLTF.

J is TRBJ1-4 and V is TRBV6-2 or TRBV6-3; TRBD1 matches 7 bases. J was trimmed by 3 bases and V by 6 bases; bases with no gene match: 10. The germline CDR1 and CDR2 sequences are MNHEY and SVGEGT. CDR3 length: 16 residues. In DNA, the CDR3 is TGTGCCAGCAGACGACCATCCGGACAGGCTAATGAAAAACTGTTTTTT. Translation gives CASRRPSGQANEKLFF.

This clonotype was counted once. This CDR3 is missing its conserved last phenylalanine or tryptophan, likely due to a read error. The rearrangement links TRBV3-1 to TRBJ1-2; possibly TRBD1 for D (5 bases). Trimming removed 1 base at V and 4 bases at J, with 13 bases between. Germline lookup yields CDR1 LGHDT and CDR2 YNNKEL (reference sequence). The CDR3 runs 15 residues. The CDR3 is CASSQGPGRGYGYTL. In DNA form, the CDR3 reads TGTGCCAGCAGCCAAGGGCCCGGAAGGGGCTATGGCTACACCCTC.